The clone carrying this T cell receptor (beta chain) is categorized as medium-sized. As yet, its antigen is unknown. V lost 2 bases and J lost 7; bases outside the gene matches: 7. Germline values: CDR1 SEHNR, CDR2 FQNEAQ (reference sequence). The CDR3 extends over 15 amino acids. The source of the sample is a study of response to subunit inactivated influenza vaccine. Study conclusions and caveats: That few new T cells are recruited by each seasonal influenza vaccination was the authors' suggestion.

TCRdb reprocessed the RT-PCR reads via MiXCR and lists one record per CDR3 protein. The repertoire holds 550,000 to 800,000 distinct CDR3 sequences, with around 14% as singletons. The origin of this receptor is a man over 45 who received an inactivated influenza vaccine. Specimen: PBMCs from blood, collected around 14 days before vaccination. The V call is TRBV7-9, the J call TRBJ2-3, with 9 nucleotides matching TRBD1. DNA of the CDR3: TGTGCCAGCAGCTTAAGGGACAGGGAAAAGAATACGCAGTATTTT. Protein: CASSLRDREKNTQYF.